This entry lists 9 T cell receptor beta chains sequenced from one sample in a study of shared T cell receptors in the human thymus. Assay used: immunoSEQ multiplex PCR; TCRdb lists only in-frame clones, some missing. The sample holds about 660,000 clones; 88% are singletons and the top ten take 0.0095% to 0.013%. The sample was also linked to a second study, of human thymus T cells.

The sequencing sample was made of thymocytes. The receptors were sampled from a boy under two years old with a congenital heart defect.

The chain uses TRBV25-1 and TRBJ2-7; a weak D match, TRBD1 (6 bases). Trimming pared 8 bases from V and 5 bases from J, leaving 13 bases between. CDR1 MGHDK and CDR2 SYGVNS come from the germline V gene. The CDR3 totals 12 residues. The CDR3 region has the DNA TGTGCCAGCGCTCAGGGGATCCACGAGCAGTACTTC. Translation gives CASAQGIHEQYF.

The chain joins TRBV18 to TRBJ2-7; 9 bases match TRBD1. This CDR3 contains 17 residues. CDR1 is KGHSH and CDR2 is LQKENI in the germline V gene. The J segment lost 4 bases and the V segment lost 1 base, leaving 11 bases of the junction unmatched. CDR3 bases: TGTGCCAGCTCACCACTGGGGACAGGGAGGAATAGGTACGAGCAGTACTTC. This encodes CASSPLGTGRNRYEQYF. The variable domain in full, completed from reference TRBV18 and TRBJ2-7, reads NAGVMQNPRHLVRRRGQEARLRCSPMKGHSHVYWYRQLPEEGLKFMVYLQKENIIDESGMPKERFSAEFPKEGPSILRIQQVVRGDSAAYFCASSPLGTGRNRYEQYFGPGTRLTVT.

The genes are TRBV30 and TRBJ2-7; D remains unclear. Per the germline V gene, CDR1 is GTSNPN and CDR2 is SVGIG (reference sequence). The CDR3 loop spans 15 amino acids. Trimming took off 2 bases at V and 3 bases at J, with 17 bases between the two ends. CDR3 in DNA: TGTGCCTGGAGTATAAAGGCGGCCCTGAACTACGAGCAGTACTTC. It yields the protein CAWSIKAALNYEQYF.

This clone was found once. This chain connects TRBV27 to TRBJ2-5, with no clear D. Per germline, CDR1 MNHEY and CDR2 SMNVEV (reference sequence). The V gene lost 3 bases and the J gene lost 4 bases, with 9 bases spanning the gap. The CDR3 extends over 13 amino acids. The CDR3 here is CASSFSGPETQYF. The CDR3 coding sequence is TGTGCCAGCAGTTTCTCTGGGCCAGAGACCCAGTACTTC.

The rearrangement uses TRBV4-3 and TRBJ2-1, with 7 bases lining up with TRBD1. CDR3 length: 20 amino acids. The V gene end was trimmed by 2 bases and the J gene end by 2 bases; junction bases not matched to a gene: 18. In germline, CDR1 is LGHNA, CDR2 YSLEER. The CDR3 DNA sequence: TGCGCCAGCAGCCAACCCCCTAGACAGGGTCAGGGCAGCGCCTACAATGAGCAGTTCTTC. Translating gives CASSQPPRQGQGSAYNEQFF.

The chain's CDR3 is CASSYLAAGPYNEQFF. For the CDR3, the DNA is TGTGCCAGCAGTTATCTGGCGGCGGGACCCTACAATGAGCAGTTCTTC. The V gene is TRBV6-6, the J gene TRBJ2-1, with a tentative D call TRBD2 (6 bases). This CDR3 contains 16 residues. CDR1 MNHNY and CDR2 SVGAGI come from the germline V gene (reference sequence). V lost 3 bases to trimming and J lost 2 bases, with 14 bases between them.

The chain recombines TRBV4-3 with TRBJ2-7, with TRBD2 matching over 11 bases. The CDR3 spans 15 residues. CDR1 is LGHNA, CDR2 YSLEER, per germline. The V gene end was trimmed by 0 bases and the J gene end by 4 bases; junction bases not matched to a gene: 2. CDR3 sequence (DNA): TGCGCCAGCAGCCAAGAGGGACTAGCGGCGTACGAGCAGTACTTC. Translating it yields CASSQEGLAAYEQYF.

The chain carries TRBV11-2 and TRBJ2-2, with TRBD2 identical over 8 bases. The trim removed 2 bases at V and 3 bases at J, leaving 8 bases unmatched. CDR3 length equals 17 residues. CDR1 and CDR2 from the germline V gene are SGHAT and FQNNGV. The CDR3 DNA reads TGTGCCAGCAGCTTACACTCGGGGGGGGTTTACACCGGGGAGCTGTTTTTT. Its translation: CASSLHSGGVYTGELFF.

The CDR3 DNA is TGTGCCAGCAGTTGGAAGGACAGGCGGCTGGCGGGAGCTTTCTTT. This gives the protein CASSWKDRRLAGAFF. This chain links TRBV6-5 with TRBJ1-1, with 7 positions matching TRBD1. The germline V gene encodes CDR1 MNHEY and CDR2 SVGAGI. After removal of 4 bases from V and 10 bases from J, the junction contained 15 bases not matched to a gene. The CDR3 has 15 amino acids.